The clone carrying this TCR beta chain was detected only a few times. Its antigen remains unidentified. TCRdb re-called the reads with MiXCR, one entry per CDR3 protein. The data show approximately 770,000 distinct CDR3 sequences, almost 30% seen once. The germline gives CDR1 SEHNR, CDR2 FQNEAQ (reference sequence). The V gene lost 5 bases and the J gene lost 5 bases, with 15 bases spanning the gap. This CDR3 has 14 residues. The data are from a study of T cell repertoires in cytomegalovirus infection. The specimen comprised cultured CD8+ T cells from PBMCs, sampled from culture after CMV antigen stimulation. V and J are TRBV7-9 and TRBJ1-1, with D unresolved. The clonotype originates from a human donor in good health (CMV status not recorded). Some clones in this sample may be carry-over from other donors' samples. The CDR3 spells CASSLRAEKTEAFF. CDR3 nucleotides: TGTGCCAGCAGCCTCCGAGCAGAAAAGACTGAAGCTTTCTTT.